Given below is one T cell receptor (beta chain) in context. Its specificity is not known. One end of the junction does not line up with germline, which may come from a read error. These data originate in a study of cytomegalovirus exposure and HLA in healthy donors. Study at large: Unique TCRs numbering 75 million to 95 million, obtained from HLA-typed donors, made up an early data release. Study-wide points: Later analysis identified 17,000 or so TCR beta sequences associated with HLA alleles, using a false discovery rate threshold of 0.05. Upon later analysis, TCR association rates were observed to vary by HLA locus, being highest for DRB1 and lowest for HLA-C.

Germline lookup yields CDR1 LGHNA and CDR2 YSLEER. The CDR3 length is 15 residues. Likely unrecorded immune exposures existed in these nominally healthy donors. The PCR was carried out with 60 Vbeta primers and 13 Jbeta primers. Assay used: immunoSEQ multiplex PCR; TCRdb lists only in-frame clones, some missing. The sample has around 190,000 clones; around 79% are singletons. This chain joins TRBV4-3 and TRBJ1-3; D ambiguous. Input material: PBMCs. The receptor was isolated from a woman aged 50 to 60 in good health and CMV-seronegative. CDR3 residues: CASSPGSSVGSTIYF. The CDR3 DNA reads as TGCGCCAGCAGCCCGGGTTCGTCCGTCGGAAGCACCATATATTTT.